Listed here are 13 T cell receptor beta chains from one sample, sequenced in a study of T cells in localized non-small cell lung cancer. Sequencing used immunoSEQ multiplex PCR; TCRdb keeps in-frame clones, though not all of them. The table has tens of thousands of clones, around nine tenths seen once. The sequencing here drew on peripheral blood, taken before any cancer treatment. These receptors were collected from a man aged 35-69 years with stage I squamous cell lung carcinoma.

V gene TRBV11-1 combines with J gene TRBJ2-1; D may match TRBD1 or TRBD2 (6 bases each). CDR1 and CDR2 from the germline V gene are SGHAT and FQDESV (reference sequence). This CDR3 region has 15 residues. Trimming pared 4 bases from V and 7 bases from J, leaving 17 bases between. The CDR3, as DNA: TGTGCCAGCAGCTCAGCAGCTAGGGGGGAGAATGAGCAGTTCTTC. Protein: CASSSAARGENEQFF.

CDR3 in DNA: TGTGCCAGCAGTTATGACCGGGCTTATCAGCCCCAGCATTTT. Protein product: CASSYDRAYQPQHF. The chain links TRBV28 to TRBJ1-5; D ambiguous. The CDR3 has 14 amino acids. Trimming removed 4 bases from V and 5 bases from J, with 12 bases in between. The V gene's germline CDR1 is MDHEN and CDR2 SYDVKM.

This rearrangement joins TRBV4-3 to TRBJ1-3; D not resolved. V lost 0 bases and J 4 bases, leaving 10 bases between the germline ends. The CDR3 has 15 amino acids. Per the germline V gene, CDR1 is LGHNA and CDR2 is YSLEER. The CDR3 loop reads CASSQDREIGNTIYF. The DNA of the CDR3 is TGCGCCAGCAGCCAAGATAGGGAGATCGGAAACACCATATATTTT.

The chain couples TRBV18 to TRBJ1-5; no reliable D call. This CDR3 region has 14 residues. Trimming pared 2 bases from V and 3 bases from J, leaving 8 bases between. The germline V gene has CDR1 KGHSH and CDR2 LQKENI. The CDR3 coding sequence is TGTGCCAGCTCACCAGCGGTGTCCAATCAGCCCCAGCATTTT. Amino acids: CASSPAVSNQPQHF.

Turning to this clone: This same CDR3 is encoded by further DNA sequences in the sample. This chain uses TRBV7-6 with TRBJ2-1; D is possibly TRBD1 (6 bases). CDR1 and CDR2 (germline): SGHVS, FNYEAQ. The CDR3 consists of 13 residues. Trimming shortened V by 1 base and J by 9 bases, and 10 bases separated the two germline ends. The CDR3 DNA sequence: TGTGCCAGCAGCTTAGAGGGGGAGAGTGAGCAGTTCTTC. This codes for CASSLEGESEQFF.

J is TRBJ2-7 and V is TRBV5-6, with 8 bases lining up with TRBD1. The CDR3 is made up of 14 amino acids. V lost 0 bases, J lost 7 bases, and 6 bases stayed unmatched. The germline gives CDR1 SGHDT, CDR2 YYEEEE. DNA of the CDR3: TGTGCCAGCAGCTTGGGGGACAGGAGAAGGGAGCAGTACTTC. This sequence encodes CASSLGDRRREQYF. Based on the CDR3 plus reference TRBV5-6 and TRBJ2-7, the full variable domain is DAGVTQSPTHLIKTRGQQVTLRCSPKSGHDTVSWYQQALGQGPQFIFQYYEEEERQRGNFPDRFSGHQFPNYSSELNVNALLLGDSALYLCASSLGDRRREQYFGPGTRLTVT.

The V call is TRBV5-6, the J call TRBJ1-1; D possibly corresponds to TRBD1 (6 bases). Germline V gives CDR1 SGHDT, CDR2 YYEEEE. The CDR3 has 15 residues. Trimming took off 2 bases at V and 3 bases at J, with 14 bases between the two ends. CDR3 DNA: TGTGCCAGCAGCTTTAAACAGGGTGGTGACACTGAAGCTTTCTTT. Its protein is CASSFKQGGDTEAFF.

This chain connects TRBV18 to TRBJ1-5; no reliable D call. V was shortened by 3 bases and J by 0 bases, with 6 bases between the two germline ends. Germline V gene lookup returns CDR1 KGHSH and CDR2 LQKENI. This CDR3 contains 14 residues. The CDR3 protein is CASSPPSSNQPQHF. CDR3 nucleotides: TGTGCCAGCTCACCCCCTTCTAGCAATCAGCCCCAGCATTTT.

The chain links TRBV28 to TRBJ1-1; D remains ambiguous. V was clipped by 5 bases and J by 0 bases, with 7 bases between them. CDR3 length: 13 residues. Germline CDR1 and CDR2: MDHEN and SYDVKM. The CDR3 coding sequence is TGTGCCAGCAGTCCCCCTGTGAACACTGAAGCTTTCTTT. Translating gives CASSPPVNTEAFF.

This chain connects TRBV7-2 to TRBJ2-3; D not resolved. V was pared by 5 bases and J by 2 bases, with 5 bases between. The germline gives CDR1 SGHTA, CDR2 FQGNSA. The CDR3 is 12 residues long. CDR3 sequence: CASSLDTDTQYF. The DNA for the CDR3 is TGTGCCAGCAGCCTCGACACAGATACGCAGTATTTT.

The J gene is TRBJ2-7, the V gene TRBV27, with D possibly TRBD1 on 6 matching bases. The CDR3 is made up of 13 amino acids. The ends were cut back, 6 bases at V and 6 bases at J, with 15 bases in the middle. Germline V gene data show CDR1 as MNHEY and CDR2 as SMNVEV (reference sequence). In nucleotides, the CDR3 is TGTGCCAGCAGCCCTACGTACAGGGTCGAGCAGTACTTC. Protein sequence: CASSPTYRVEQYF.

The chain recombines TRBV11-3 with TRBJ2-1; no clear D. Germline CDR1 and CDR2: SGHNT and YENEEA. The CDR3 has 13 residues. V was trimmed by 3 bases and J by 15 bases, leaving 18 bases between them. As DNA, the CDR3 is TGTGCCAGCAGCTTCACTGGTGGCCAGTTGCTGTTCTTC. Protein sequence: CASSFTGGQLLFF. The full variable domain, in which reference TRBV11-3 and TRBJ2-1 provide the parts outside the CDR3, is EAGVVQSPRYKIIEKKQPVAFWCNPISGHNTLYWYLQNLGQGPELLIRYENEEAVDDSQLPKDRFSAERLKGVDSTLKIQPAELGDSAVYLCASSFTGGQLLFFGPGTRLTVL.

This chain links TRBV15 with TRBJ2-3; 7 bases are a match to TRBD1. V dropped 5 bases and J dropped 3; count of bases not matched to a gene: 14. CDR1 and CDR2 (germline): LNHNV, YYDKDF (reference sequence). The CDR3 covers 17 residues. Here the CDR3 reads CATSGRDSLFGTDTQYF. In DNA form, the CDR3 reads TGTGCCACCAGCGGTCGGGACAGTCTATTCGGGACAGATACGCAGTATTTT.